Presented here are 26 T cell receptor beta chains from one specimen sequenced in a study of vaccination and CD4 T cells after COVID-19. Treatment described: roughly 10-day PBMC culture with coronavirus spike peptide pools or control peptides (ViraFEST assay). The Oncomine TCR Beta short-read assay was applied to DNA of cultured CD4+ T cells. One entry per CDR3 protein results from TCRdb running MiXCR on the PCR reads. This table holds about 13,000 distinct CDR3 sequences, roughly a quarter found once. No antigens are known for them. Sequences were derived from CD4+ T cells from blood, cultured in vitro, sampled before SARS-CoV-2 vaccination. These receptors all come from a human donor who received a COVID-19 vaccine.

This clonotype was found a few times. The chain is built from TRBV19 and TRBJ1-2; no clear D. Trimming took 7 bases from V and 3 from J, leaving 18 bases between them. The CDR3 is 15 amino acids. Germline-derived CDR1 and CDR2 are LNHDA and SQIVND (reference sequence). CDR3 protein: CASTPALSTDYGYTF. For the CDR3, the DNA is TGTGCCAGTACCCCAGCCCTCTCGACCGACTATGGCTACACCTTC.

The chain recombines TRBV14 with TRBJ2-3; 12 bases match TRBD2. The CDR3 is 13 residues long. Unmatched junction bases numbered 5, after V lost 4 bases and J lost 12 bases. The germline V gene has CDR1 SGHDN and CDR2 FVKESK. For the CDR3, the DNA is TGTGCCAGCAGCCCAAGACTAGCGGGGGATCAGTATTTT. This gives the protein CASSPRLAGDQYF.

This clonotype was detected only a few times. CDR3 nucleotide sequence: TGTGCCAGCAGCTTAGAACTGCGGGGGCGGGAGACCCAGTACTTC. Translating it yields CASSLELRGRETQYF. The rearrangement uses TRBV7-8 and TRBJ2-5, with TRBD2 as a possible D gene (7 bases). The germline V gene encodes CDR1 SGHVS and CDR2 FQNEAQ. The V and J ends lost 1 base and 5 bases respectively, with 14 bases between them. CDR3 size: 15 residues.

A note on this clonotype: At one boundary the junction diverges from the germline segment, which might be a read error. This chain connects TRBV30 to TRBJ2-7; the match to TRBD2 covers 14 bases. CDR3 length: 13 residues. Germline-derived CDR1 and CDR2 are GTSNPN and SVGIG (reference sequence). Here the CDR3 reads CAWSGTSGGPGDF. The CDR3 bases are TGTGCCTGGAGCGGGACTAGCGGGGGACCTGGGGACTTC.

This clonotype was seen more than once but under ten times. The V gene is TRBV7-2, the J gene TRBJ1-4, with 7 bases identical to TRBD1. With V trimmed by 6 bases and J by 7 bases, 8 bases remained unmatched. CDR3 length: 14 residues. Germline CDR1 and CDR2: SGHTA and FQGNSA. Here the CDR3 DNA reads TGTGCCAGCAGAGCTACAGGGGCCACTGAAAAACTGTTTTTT. Its translation: CASRATGATEKLFF. Based on the CDR3 plus reference TRBV7-2 and TRBJ1-4, the full variable domain is GAGVSQSPSNKVTEKGKDVELRCDPISGHTALYWYRQSLGQGLEFLIYFQGNSAPDKSGLPSDRFSAERTGGSVSTLTIQRTQQEDSAVYLCASRATGATEKLFFGSGTQLSVL.

This clonotype was picked up a small number of times. The chain combines TRBV27 with TRBJ2-1; the match to TRBD2 covers 11 bases. V lost 1 base, J lost 6 bases, and 2 bases stayed unmatched. The CDR3 runs to 15 residues. CDR1 is MNHEY, CDR2 SMNVEV, per germline (reference sequence). DNA for the CDR3: TGTGCCAGCAGTTTATTAGCGGGGGGGCCCAATGAGCAGTTCTTC. Its protein product is CASSLLAGGPNEQFF.

The chain couples TRBV5-4 to TRBJ1-4; D remains unclear. The germline V and J ends were trimmed by 2 bases and 8 bases, with 16 bases remaining between them. Germline V gene sequence: CDR1 SGHNT, CDR2 YYREEE (reference sequence). The CDR3 contains 15 residues. DNA for the CDR3: TGTGCCAGCAGCTTACAAAACACCGAGCGGGAAAAACTGTTTTTT. Translating it yields CASSLQNTEREKLFF.

The chain recombines TRBV5-4 with TRBJ2-7, with 10 positions matching TRBD1. The CDR3 totals 15 residues. The germline V gene has CDR1 SGHNT and CDR2 YYREEE (reference sequence). V shed 3 bases, J shed 2 bases, and the junction held 5 bases outside the gene matches. The CDR3 DNA follows: TGTGCCAGCAGCTGGGGCGGGACAGGGGCCTACGAGCAGTACTTC. Translated: CASSWGGTGAYEQYF.

This clonotype was observed a few times. This chain joins TRBV15 and TRBJ2-3; TRBD2 matches 9 bases. CDR3 length: 15 amino acids. CDR1 and CDR2 (germline): LNHNV, YYDKDF (reference sequence). The junction had 11 bases not matched to a gene; V was cut back by 6 bases and J by 7 bases. The DNA for the CDR3 is TGTGCCACCAGAACCTTGGCGGGGGGGCCAAATACGCAGTATTTT. It translates to CATRTLAGGPNTQYF.

The sample holds a few counts of this clonotype. The J gene is TRBJ1-6, the V gene TRBV10-3, with D unresolved. Germline values: CDR1 ENHRY, CDR2 SYGVKD. Trimming took off 5 bases at V and 10 bases at J, with 9 bases between the two ends. The CDR3 runs 12 residues. DNA of the CDR3: TGTGCCATCAGTAGGGCCCGATCACCCCTCCACTTT. This translates into CAISRARSPLHF.

This rearrangement joins TRBV5-1 to TRBJ1-1; D not resolved. The V end lost 0 bases, the J end lost 0 bases, and 18 bases lay between the germline ends. The length of the CDR3 is 18 residues. Germline assignment: CDR1 SGHRS and CDR2 YFSETQ. CDR3 amino acids: CASSLGLRAQYMNTEAFF. The CDR3 region has the DNA TGCGCCAGCAGCTTGGGTCTCCGGGCCCAGTACATGAACACTGAAGCTTTCTTT.

This chain uses TRBV20-1 with TRBJ2-1; D gene ambiguous. Germline-derived CDR1 and CDR2 are DFQATT and SNEGSKA (reference sequence). The CDR3 has 14 residues. With 1 base removed from V and 8 bases from J, the gap between germline ends came to 15 bases. CDR3 sequence reads: CSARGELGDDEQFF. As DNA, the CDR3 is TGCAGTGCTAGAGGAGAGTTGGGCGATGATGAGCAGTTCTTC.

The J gene is TRBJ2-7, the V gene TRBV2, with 8 nucleotides matching TRBD1. Germline V lookup: CDR1 SNHLY, CDR2 FYNNEI. V shed 7 bases, J shed 4 bases, and the junction held 3 bases outside the gene matches. The CDR3 length is 12 residues. The CDR3 bases are TGTGCCAGCAACTACAGGGGGTACGAGCAGTACTTC. Translation: CASNYRGYEQYF.

This clonotype was seen only a few times. This chain connects TRBV30 to TRBJ1-2, with D possibly matching TRBD1 (5 bases). Per germline, CDR1 GTSNPN and CDR2 SVGIG (reference sequence). The CDR3 runs 14 residues. Trimming cost V 0 bases and J 4 bases, with 12 bases left between them. CDR3 residues: CAWSVRHRSYGYTF. As DNA, the CDR3 is TGTGCCTGGAGTGTAAGGCACAGGAGCTATGGCTACACCTTC.

This sequence joins TRBV7-2 and TRBJ2-7; 9 bases are shared with TRBD1. This CDR3 has 15 amino acids. Germline V gives CDR1 SGHTA, CDR2 FQGNSA. Unmatched junction bases numbered 9, after V lost 5 bases and J lost 4 bases. CDR3 bases: TGTGCCAGCAGCAGCCGGACAGGGGAAGGATACGAGCAGTACTTC. Translating it yields CASSSRTGEGYEQYF.

With respect to this clonotype: One end of the junction fails to match germline, which may point to a read error. The V gene is TRBV7-9, the J gene TRBJ1-2, with D uncertain. Germline V CDR1 and CDR2: SEHNR, FQNEAQ (reference sequence). The CDR3 is made up of 14 amino acids. CDR3 sequence (DNA): TGCGCCAGCAGCTTGGTTGGGAGGAACTATGGCTACACCTTC. It encodes CASSLVGRNYGYTF. Variable domain in full (rest from reference TRBV7-9 and TRBJ1-2): DTGVSQNPRHKITKRGQNVTFRCDPISEHNRLYWYRQTLGQGPEFLTYFQNEAQLEKSRLLSDRFSAERPKGSFSTLEIQRTEQGDSAMYLCASSLVGRNYGYTFGSGTRLTVV.

For this clonotype: Germline is not matched at one junction end, which may reflect a read error. The rearrangement uses TRBV20-1 and TRBJ2-3, with D possibly matching TRBD2 (6 bases). The CDR3 sequence is 15 residues long. Germline assignment: CDR1 DFQATT and CDR2 SNEGSKA (reference sequence). The CDR3 loop is CGATTSIWGTDTQYF. The CDR3 DNA sequence: TGCGGTGCCACGACTAGTATATGGGGCACAGATACGCAGTATTTT.

This clonotype was seen only once. V is TRBV4-2 and J is TRBJ1-5; D gene unclear. V lost 0 bases and J lost 2, with 8 bases in between. There are 15 residues in the CDR3. Germline loops: CDR1 LGHNA, CDR2 YNFKEQ. CDR3 amino acids: CASSQDRGCNQPQHF. CDR3 bases: TGTGCCAGCAGCCAAGATCGAGGGTGCAATCAGCCCCAGCATTTT.

This chain uses TRBV7-3 with TRBJ2-5, with D hard to call. Germline V lookup: CDR1 SGHTA, CDR2 FQGTGA. Trimming took 4 bases from V and 0 from J, leaving 18 bases between them. The CDR3 spans 17 residues. The DNA for the CDR3 is TGTGCCAGCAGCTCCACGGTCACGACCCGGTACCAAGAGACCCAGTACTTC. Its protein product is CASSSTVTTRYQETQYF.

The rearrangement links TRBV5-1 to TRBJ1-1; D is uncertain. The CDR3 is made up of 15 amino acids. Germline V gives CDR1 SGHRS, CDR2 YFSETQ. V lost 4 bases, J lost 1 base, and 14 bases lay in between. The DNA of the CDR3 is TGCGCCAGCAGCACCCGGACCGCCGAGAACACTGAAGCTTTCTTT. It encodes CASSTRTAENTEAFF.

This sequence joins TRBV29-1 and TRBJ1-4; 7 bases are a match to TRBD1. The CDR3 has 13 residues. V lost 5 bases and J lost 6; bases outside the gene matches: 6. Germline V gives CDR1 SQVTM, CDR2 ANQGSEA. This CDR3 is CSVKGGADEKLFF. CDR3 in DNA: TGCAGCGTTAAAGGGGGCGCGGATGAAAAACTGTTTTTT.

This chain joins TRBV12-3 or TRBV12-4 and TRBJ2-3; no definite D call. Trimming stripped 2 bases from V and 3 bases from J, with 6 bases between. The CDR3 sequence is 13 residues long. The CDR3 protein is CASSLPVTDTQYF. CDR3 nucleotide sequence: TGTGCCAGCAGTTTACCAGTTACAGATACGCAGTATTTT.

The chain is built from TRBV6-5 and TRBJ2-5, with TRBD2 identical over 12 bases. CDR3 size: 17 residues. Germline CDR1 is MNHEY and CDR2 is SVGAGI. J lost 6 bases, V lost 2 bases, and 10 bases had no gene match. CDR3 bases: TGTGCCAGCAGTTACATCTCTAGCGGGGGGGCCTCTAAGACCCAGTACTTC. Translating it yields CASSYISSGGASKTQYF.

The chain joins TRBV29-1 to TRBJ2-1; D remains ambiguous. V was clipped by 6 bases and J by 7 bases, with 13 bases between them. This CDR3 region has 12 residues. Germline V gene sequence: CDR1 SQVTM, CDR2 ANQGSEA. The CDR3 nucleotides read TGCAGCGTGGACCCTGCCGGGAATGAGCAGTTCTTC. The encoded protein is CSVDPAGNEQFF.

This clonotype showed up just a few times. CDR3 sequence (DNA): TGTGCCAGCACAAAACTAGCGGGGGTAACAAGCACAGATACGCAGTATTTT. This gives the protein CASTKLAGVTSTDTQYF. The rearrangement links TRBV28 to TRBJ2-3, with 11 positions matching TRBD2. Germline CDR1 MDHEN, CDR2 SYDVKM. J gave up 0 bases and V 7 bases, and 9 bases lay outside the gene matches. The length of the CDR3 is 17 residues.

This clonotype was counted a few times. This sequence joins TRBV6-5 and TRBJ1-5, with D uncertain. Germline CDR1 MNHEY, CDR2 SVGAGI. The germline V and J ends were trimmed by 4 bases and 2 bases, with 6 bases remaining between them. The CDR3 is 13 residues long. The CDR3, as DNA: TGTGCCAGCAGTTCCGACCGCAATCAGCCCCAGCATTTT. This codes for CASSSDRNQPQHF.